This TCR beta chain emerged from a study of shared clonotypes between healthy human individuals. Study-wide background: With ages of 18 to 49, the donors were a couple of women and a few men.

Trimming at V came to 6 bases and at J to 0 bases, leaving 8 bases not matched to a gene. CDR1 MDHEN and CDR2 SYDVKM come from the germline V gene. The CDR3 loop spans 15 amino acids. Around 28,000 T cell genomes (about 300 ng DNA) went into each PBMC replicate. Sequenced by immunoSEQ multiplex PCR; TCRdb stores in-frame clones only, minus some. The sample contains 400,000 to 500,000 clones, less than 80% of which appear only once. Around 100 million PBMCs were counted before genomic DNA extraction. Specimen: PBMCs. The sequence came from a woman aged 40 to 49 in good health. Some clones in this sample may be carry-over from other donors' samples. V is TRBV28 and J is TRBJ2-7; TRBD1 aligns across 7 bases. The CDR3 spells CASRKNRGGSYEQYF. CDR3 nucleotide sequence: TGTGCCAGCAGGAAAAACAGGGGTGGCTCCTACGAGCAGTACTTC. Combining the CDR3 with reference TRBV28 and TRBJ2-7 gives the whole variable domain DVKVTQSSRYLVKRTGEKVFLECVQDMDHENMFWYRQDPGLGLRLIYFSYDVKMKEKGDIPEGYSVSREKKERFSLILESASTNQTSMYLCASRKNRGGSYEQYFGPGTRLTVT.